This is a list of T cell receptor beta chains from one sample in a study of OX40 agonist ivuxolimab in advanced cancers. TCRdb keeps only in-frame clones here, not all; method: immunoSEQ multiplex PCR. The sample consists of about 55,000 clones, 88% of them appearing once. Sample: CD4+ or CD8+ T cells sorted from blood, taken in a trial of the OX40 agonist ivuxolimab. Receptor source: an adult with an advanced solid tumor such as melanoma, head and neck, liver or kidney cancer. The CDR3 runs from the conserved cysteine through the conserved F or W. A D gene is named only where the DNA matches it firmly. The size entry is marked missing in some rows and otherwise reads once, few, many or a size class.

D: -; size: once; J: TRBJ2-1; V: TRBV19; DNA: TGTGCCAGTTCCGACAGGTTGGCGCAGTTCTTC; CDR3: CASSDRLAQFF
D: TRBD1; size: -; J: TRBJ1-1; V: TRBV19; DNA: TGTGCCAGCAAACAGGGGGGTAACACTGAAGCTTTCTTT; CDR3: CASKQGGNTEAFF
D: -; size: -; J: TRBJ1-3; V: TRBV19; DNA: TGTGCCAGTAATCAGCAGGGAAGCGGAAACACCATATATTTT; CDR3: CASNQQGSGNTIYF
D: TRBD2; size: -; J: TRBJ2-3; V: TRBV7-6; DNA: TGTGCCAGCAGCCTTAGGCCCACTAGCGGGAGGGTGACTAGCACAGATACGCAGTATTTT; CDR3: CASSLRPTSGRVTSTDTQYF
D: TRBD1; size: once; J: TRBJ1-2; V: TRBV20-1; DNA: TGCAGTGCTAGGGGACAGAATCATTACACCTTC; CDR3: CSARGQNHYTF
D: TRBD2; size: -; J: TRBJ2-2; V: TRBV7-6; DNA: TGTGCCAGCAGCTTAGTTCCAGCGGGGCGCACCGGGGAGCTGTTTTTT; CDR3: CASSLVPAGRTGELFF
D: -; size: -; J: TRBJ2-2; V: TRBV6-5; DNA: TGTGCCAGCAGTTACCTGAGCGCCACCGGGGAGCTGTTTTTT; CDR3: CASSYLSATGELFF
D: -; size: -; J: TRBJ2-3; V: TRBV9; DNA: TGTGCCAGCAGCGTAGGCGCGACTAGCACAGATACGCAGTATTTT; CDR3: CASSVGATSTDTQYF
D: TRBD1; size: few; J: TRBJ1-2; V: TRBV9; DNA: TGTGCCAGCAGCGTTGGGGACAGCTATGGCTACACCTTC; CDR3: CASSVGDSYGYTF
D: -; size: once; J: TRBJ2-5; V: TRBV11-2; DNA: TGTGCCAGCAGTTTAGGACAGAATATACAAGAGACCCAGTACTTC; CDR3: CASSLGQNIQETQYF
D: TRBD2; size: -; J: TRBJ2-7; V: TRBV7-8; DNA: TGTGCCAGCAGCCTCACTAGCGGGAAGGATGGCGAGCAGTACTTC; CDR3: CASSLTSGKDGEQYF
D: TRBD2; size: -; J: TRBJ2-2; V: TRBV15; DNA: TGTGCCACCAGCAGAGATCGGGGGGAAGGGGAGCTGTTTTTT; CDR3: CATSRDRGEGELFF
D: -; size: -; J: TRBJ1-5; V: TRBV19; DNA: TGTGCCAGTAGTATTTTATTCGGGAGGGCCCAGCCCCAGCATTTT; CDR3: CASSILFGRAQPQHF
D: TRBD2; size: -; J: TRBJ2-5; V: TRBV14; DNA: TGTGCCAGCAGCCCCCCGGAATCTAGCGGGAGGAAAGAGACCCAGTACTTC; CDR3: CASSPPESSGRKETQYF
D: -; size: -; J: TRBJ2-3; V: TRBV5-1; DNA: TGCGCCAGCAGCTCGGAACGGGCCAGTGTAGATACGCAGTATTTT; CDR3: CASSSERASVDTQYF
D: -; size: -; J: TRBJ2-7; V: TRBV29-1; DNA: TGCAGCGCAGGGGGGGGGCAGTACGAGCAGTACTTC; CDR3: CSAGGGQYEQYF
D: TRBD2; size: -; J: TRBJ2-3; V: TRBV6-5; DNA: TGTGCCAGCAAGACTAGCTTTGCGCAGTATTTT; CDR3: CASKTSFAQYF
D: -; size: -; J: TRBJ2-7; V: TRBV7-8; DNA: TGTGCCAGCAGCCTCAGTGAGTACGAGCAGTACTTC; CDR3: CASSLSEYEQYF
D: TRBD2; size: -; J: TRBJ2-7; V: TRBV6-6; DNA: TGTGCCAGCGGGAGGGAAGTCTACGAGCAGTACTTC; CDR3: CASGREVYEQYF
D: -; size: once; J: TRBJ2-1; V: TRBV11-3; DNA: TGTGCCAGCAGCTTGGGCGCTAGCCTTGGCAATGAGCAGTTCTTC; CDR3: CASSLGASLGNEQFF
D: -; size: -; J: TRBJ2-1; V: TRBV7-9; DNA: TGTGCCAGCAGGCCTCTGGGCGAGACCAGCAATGAGCAGTTCTTC; CDR3: CASRPLGETSNEQFF
D: -; size: -; J: TRBJ2-5; V: TRBV18; DNA: TGTGCCAGCTCACCACCGAAGGGGGAGGACGGAGAGACCCAGTACTTC; CDR3: CASSPPKGEDGETQYF
D: -; size: once; J: TRBJ2-1; V: TRBV12-5; DNA: TGTGCTAGTGGTCTTATTATGGAGCAGTTCTTC; CDR3: CASGLIMEQFF
D: -; size: -; J: TRBJ2-1; V: TRBV14; DNA: TGTGCCAGCAGCCAGCAATTCCAAGAGCAGTTCTTC; CDR3: CASSQQFQEQFF
D: TRBD1; size: -; J: TRBJ2-2; V: TRBV5-8; DNA: TGTGCCAGCAGCTTAGGGACAGGGAAGACCGGGGAGCTGTTTTTT; CDR3: CASSLGTGKTGELFF
D: -; size: -; J: TRBJ2-6; V: TRBV7-2; DNA: TGTGCCAGCAGCTCGCCTGGGGGGGCCAACGTCCTGACTTTC; CDR3: CASSSPGGANVLTF